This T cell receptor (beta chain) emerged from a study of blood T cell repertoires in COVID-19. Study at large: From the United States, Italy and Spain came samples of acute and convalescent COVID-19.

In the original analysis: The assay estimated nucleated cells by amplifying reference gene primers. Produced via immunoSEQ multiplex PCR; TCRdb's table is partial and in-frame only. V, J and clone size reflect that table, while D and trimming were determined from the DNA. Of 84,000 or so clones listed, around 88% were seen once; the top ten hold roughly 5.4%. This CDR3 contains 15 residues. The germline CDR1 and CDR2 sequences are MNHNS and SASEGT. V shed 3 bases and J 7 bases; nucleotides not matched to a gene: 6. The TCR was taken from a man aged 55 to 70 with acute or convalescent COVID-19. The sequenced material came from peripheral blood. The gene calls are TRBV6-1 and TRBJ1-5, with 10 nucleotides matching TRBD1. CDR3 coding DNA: TGTGCCAGCAGTGATTGGACAGGGGGAAGGCAGCCCCAGCATTTT. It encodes CASSDWTGGRQPQHF.